This T cell receptor beta chain comes out of a study of T cell responses to AZD1222 COVID-19 vaccine. The CDR3 length is 14 residues. The germline V and J ends were trimmed by 7 bases and 3 bases, with 15 bases remaining between them. Germline loops: CDR1 SGHNT, CDR2 YYREEE (reference sequence). The table came from immunoSEQ multiplex PCR; TCRdb's copy has only in-frame clones and leaves some out. The table includes more than 150,000 clones, 94% detected once. This sequence joins TRBV5-4 and TRBJ2-3; no reliable D call. Specimen: peripheral blood, collected 28 days after the second AZD1222 dose. The clonotype was recovered from an adult who received the AZD1222 COVID-19 vaccine. The CDR3, as DNA: TGTGCCAGCGGTTTCCATCTGGCAACAGATACGCAGTATTTT. This gives the protein CASGFHLATDTQYF.